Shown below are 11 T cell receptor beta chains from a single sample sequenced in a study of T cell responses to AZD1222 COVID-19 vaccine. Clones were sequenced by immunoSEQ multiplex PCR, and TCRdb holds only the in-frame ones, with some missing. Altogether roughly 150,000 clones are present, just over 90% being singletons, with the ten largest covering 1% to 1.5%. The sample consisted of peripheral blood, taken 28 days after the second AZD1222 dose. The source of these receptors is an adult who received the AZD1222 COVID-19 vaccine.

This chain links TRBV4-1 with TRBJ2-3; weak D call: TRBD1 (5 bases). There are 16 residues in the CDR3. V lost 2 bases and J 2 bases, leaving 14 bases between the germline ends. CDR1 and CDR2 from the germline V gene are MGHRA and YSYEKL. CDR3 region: CASSQLGRTNTDTQYF. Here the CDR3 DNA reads TGCGCCAGCAGCCAACTGGGGCGGACGAACACAGATACGCAGTATTTT.

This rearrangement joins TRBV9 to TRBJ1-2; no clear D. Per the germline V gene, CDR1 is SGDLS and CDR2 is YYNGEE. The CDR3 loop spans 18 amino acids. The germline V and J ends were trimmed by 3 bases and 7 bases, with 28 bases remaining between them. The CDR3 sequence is CASSGGRGERPGFLGYTF. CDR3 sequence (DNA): TGTGCCAGCAGCGGAGGGCGCGGGGAACGGCCCGGATTTCTTGGCTACACCTTC.

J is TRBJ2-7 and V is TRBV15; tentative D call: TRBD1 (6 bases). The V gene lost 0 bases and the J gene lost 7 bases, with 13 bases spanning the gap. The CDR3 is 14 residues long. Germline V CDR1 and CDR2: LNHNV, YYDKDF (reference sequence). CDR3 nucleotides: TGTGCCACCAGCAGAGATACGGGACAACCTGAGCAGTACTTC. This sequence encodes CATSRDTGQPEQYF.

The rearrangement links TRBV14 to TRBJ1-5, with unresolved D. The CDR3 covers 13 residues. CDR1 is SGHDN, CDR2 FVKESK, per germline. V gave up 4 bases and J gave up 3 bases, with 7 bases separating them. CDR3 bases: TGTGCCAGCAGCCCACAGCACAATCAGCCCCAGCATTTT. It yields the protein CASSPQHNQPQHF.

The CDR3 DNA reads as TGTGCCAGCTCTCTTAGCGGCCAATCCTACAATGAGCAGTTCTTC. This gives the protein CASSLSGQSYNEQFF. The V gene is TRBV18, the J gene TRBJ2-1; the D gene is possibly TRBD2 (6 bases). The length of the CDR3 is 15 residues. CDR1 and CDR2 from the germline V gene are KGHSH and LQKENI. Trimming shortened V by 6 bases and J by 1 base, and 13 bases separated the two germline ends.

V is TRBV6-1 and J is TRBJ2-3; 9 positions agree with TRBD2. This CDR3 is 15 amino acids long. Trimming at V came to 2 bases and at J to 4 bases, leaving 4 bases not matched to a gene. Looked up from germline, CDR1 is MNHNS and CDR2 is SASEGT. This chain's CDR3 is CASSESRGRADTQYF. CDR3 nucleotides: TGTGCCAGCAGTGAATCTCGCGGGAGGGCAGATACGCAGTATTTT.

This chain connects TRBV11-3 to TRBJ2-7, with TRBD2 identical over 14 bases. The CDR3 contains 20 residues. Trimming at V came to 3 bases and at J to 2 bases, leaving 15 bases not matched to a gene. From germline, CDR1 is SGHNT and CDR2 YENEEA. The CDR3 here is CASSLPPRTSGGQSPYEQYF. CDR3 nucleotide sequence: TGTGCCAGCAGCTTGCCCCCCCGGACTAGCGGGGGGCAATCCCCCTACGAGCAGTACTTC.

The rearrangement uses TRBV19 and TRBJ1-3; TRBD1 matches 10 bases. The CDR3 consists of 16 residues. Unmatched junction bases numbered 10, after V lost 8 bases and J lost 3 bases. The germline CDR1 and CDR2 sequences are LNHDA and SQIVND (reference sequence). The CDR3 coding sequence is TGTGCCAGTGGGACAGGGGATGCCCTACTTGGAAACACCATATATTTT. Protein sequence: CASGTGDALLGNTIYF.

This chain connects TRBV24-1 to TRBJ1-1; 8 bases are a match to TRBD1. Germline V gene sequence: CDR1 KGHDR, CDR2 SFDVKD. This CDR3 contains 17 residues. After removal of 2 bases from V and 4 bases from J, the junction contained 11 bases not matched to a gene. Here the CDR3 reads CATSDSTTGAGGTEAFF. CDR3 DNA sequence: TGTGCCACCAGTGATTCGACGACAGGGGCCGGAGGCACTGAAGCTTTCTTT.

The CDR3 DNA reads TGTGCCAGCAGCCGAGACAGGGGGAATGAGCAGTTCTTC. Translating gives CASSRDRGNEQFF. V is TRBV6-2 or TRBV6-3 and J is TRBJ2-1, with 9 positions matching TRBD1. Germline-derived CDR1 and CDR2 are MNHEY and SVGEGT. Unmatched junction bases numbered 4, after V lost 6 bases and J lost 7 bases. This CDR3 is 13 amino acids long.

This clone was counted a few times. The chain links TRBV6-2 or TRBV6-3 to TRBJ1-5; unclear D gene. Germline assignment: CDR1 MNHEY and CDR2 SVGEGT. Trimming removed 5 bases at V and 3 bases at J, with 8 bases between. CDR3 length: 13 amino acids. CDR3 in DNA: TGTGCCAGCAGTGCCTCACCCAATCAGCCCCAGCATTTT. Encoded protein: CASSASPNQPQHF.